These 16 T cell receptor beta chains came from one sample sequenced in a study of blood T cells in healthy people across ages. Through a sample-barcoded 5' primer and a J-beta primer mix, a second PCR was run for roughly 7 to 12 cycles. TCRdb re-derived calls from the 5' RACE reads in MiXCR, one entry per CDR3 protein. The sample yields about 800,000 distinct CDR3 sequences, more than 20% seen once. This same sample was also part of a study on T cells of mothers and their children.

What was sequenced was blood. These receptors came from a boy younger than 18 in good health.

This clonotype was detected only a few times. The chain has TRBV7-2 and TRBJ2-5; no reliable D call. TRBJ2-7 explains the end of the DNA better; the J call may be wrong. The CDR3 loop spans 14 amino acids. Germline V lookup: CDR1 SGHTA, CDR2 FQGNSA. In nucleotides, the CDR3 is TGTGCCAGCAGCTTCGGTACTAAAGCAGCCGAGCAGTACTTC. It encodes CASSFGTKAAEQYF.

The chain links TRBV4-3 to TRBJ2-7, with 8 bases fitting TRBD2. This CDR3 region has 15 residues. The trim removed 5 bases at V and 4 bases at J, leaving 10 bases unmatched. Looked up from germline, CDR1 is LGHNA and CDR2 is YSLEER. CDR3 DNA: TGCGCCAGCAGCTTACGGTCTAGCGGGCCTTACGAGCAGTACTTC. Translated, it gives CASSLRSSGPYEQYF.

This clonotype was found a few times. V gene TRBV6-1 combines with J gene TRBJ2-5, with 10 bases aligning to TRBD1. CDR1 MNHNS and CDR2 SASEGT come from the germline V gene. The CDR3 spans 16 residues. The trim removed 6 bases at V and 1 base at J, leaving 8 bases unmatched. The CDR3 region is CASSPRTGGVQETQYF. In nucleotides, the CDR3 is TGTGCCAGCAGCCCTAGGACAGGGGGGGTCCAAGAGACCCAGTACTTC.

There are a few counts of this clonotype. This chain connects TRBV9 to TRBJ1-2; D not certain. The ends were cut back, 3 bases at V and 8 bases at J, with 11 bases in the middle. Germline V gives CDR1 SGDLS, CDR2 YYNGEE. The CDR3 totals 12 residues. CDR3 DNA: TGTGCCAGCAGCGCCGTCGGGCGCGGCTACACCTTC. It translates to CASSAVGRGYTF.

This chain joins TRBV6-5 and TRBJ2-5; the D gene is possibly TRBD2 (5 bases). The CDR3 contains 17 residues. The V end lost 0 bases, the J end lost 5 bases, and 19 bases lay between the germline ends. Germline CDR1 and CDR2: MNHEY and SVGAGI. CDR3 region: CASSYSSRATGMETQYF. The CDR3 DNA is TGTGCCAGCAGTTACTCGTCCCGTGCCACGGGGATGGAGACCCAGTACTTC.

This clonotype has just a few counts. J is TRBJ1-4 and V is TRBV28; D gene uncertain. Per the germline V gene, CDR1 is MDHEN and CDR2 is SYDVKM. The CDR3 is 14 amino acids. Deletions cut 2 bases from V and 7 bases from J, with 11 bases between. The CDR3 loop is CASSLKGQPEKLFF. In nucleotides, the CDR3 is TGTGCCAGCAGTTTAAAGGGCCAGCCTGAAAAACTGTTTTTT.

This clonotype was seen only a few times. The V call is TRBV4-3, the J call TRBJ2-3; tentative D call: TRBD1 (6 bases). Germline V CDR1 and CDR2: LGHNA, YSLEER. The CDR3 has 16 residues. Trimming shortened V by 1 base and J by 4 bases, and 15 bases separated the two germline ends. The CDR3 nucleotides read TGCGCCAGCAGCCAAGGAACCGGACAGTTGCCAGATACGCAGTATTTT. As protein: CASSQGTGQLPDTQYF.

The chain combines TRBV7-9 with TRBJ2-2; 7 bases map to TRBD1. CDR1 SEHNR and CDR2 FQNEAQ come from the germline V gene (reference sequence). The CDR3 spans 15 residues. Germline trimming cut 5 bases from V and 3 bases from J; bases unmatched to any gene: 6. The DNA for the CDR3 is TGTGCCAGCAGCCCCCGGGACAGATACACCGGGGAGCTGTTTTTT. Protein sequence: CASSPRDRYTGELFF.

The rearrangement links TRBV6-5 to TRBJ2-3; D possibly corresponds to TRBD2 (5 bases). Germline assignment: CDR1 MNHEY and CDR2 SVGAGI. The CDR3 sequence is 14 residues long. Trimming removed 2 bases at V and 5 bases at J, with 11 bases between. The CDR3 spells CASSYGLAEDTQYF. CDR3 DNA: TGTGCCAGCAGTTACGGGCTAGCCGAAGATACGCAGTATTTT.

This clonotype was seen a few times. The V gene is TRBV15, the J gene TRBJ1-2, with 7 bases aligning to TRBD1. Trimming cost V 7 bases and J 1 base; bases outside gene matches: 12. CDR3 size: 16 residues. CDR1 and CDR2 from the germline V gene are LNHNV and YYDKDF (reference sequence). CDR3: CATTQRDSKNNYGYTF. The CDR3 region has the DNA TGTGCCACCACCCAACGGGACAGCAAGAATAACTATGGCTACACCTTC.

The CDR3 loop is CASSYGTGGSFGEKLFF. In DNA form, the CDR3 reads TGTGCCAGCAGTTACGGGACAGGGGGCTCTTTCGGGGAAAAACTGTTTTTT. The chain uses TRBV6-5 and TRBJ1-4, with TRBD1 matching 12 bases. The CDR3 is 17 residues long. V dropped 2 bases and J dropped 8; count of bases not matched to a gene: 9. CDR1 and CDR2 (germline): MNHEY, SVGAGI.

This rearrangement joins TRBV7-2 to TRBJ1-5; 12 nucleotides match TRBD1. The germline CDR1 and CDR2 sequences are SGHTA and FQGNSA. V lost 1 base and J lost 11; bases outside the gene matches: 9. The CDR3 consists of 16 residues. CDR3 residues: CASSLGGTGGTAAQHF. For the CDR3, the DNA is TGTGCCAGCAGCTTAGGAGGGACAGGGGGCACGGCAGCCCAGCATTTT.

This clonotype was seen a handful of times. V is TRBV5-1 and J is TRBJ2-1; TRBD2 might be the D (5 bases). Looked up from germline, CDR1 is SGHRS and CDR2 is YFSETQ. Trimming left V 0 bases short and J 0 bases short, with 10 bases between. CDR3 size: 16 residues. CDR3 in DNA: TGCGCCAGCAGCTTGGCCGGGGATACCTCCTACAATGAGCAGTTCTTC. Translation: CASSLAGDTSYNEQFF.

This clonotype was seen a few times. The genes are TRBV7-2 and TRBJ2-3, with D perhaps TRBD1 or TRBD2 (6 bases each). Deletions cut 10 bases from V and 3 bases from J, with 17 bases between. This CDR3 comprises 14 residues. Germline CDR1 is SGHTA and CDR2 is FQGNSA. For the CDR3, the DNA is TGTGCCACGCGTGAAGGGGGAGGAACAGATACGCAGTATTTT. It codes for CATREGGGTDTQYF.

This clonotype showed up just a few times. V gene TRBV29-1 combines with J gene TRBJ2-7, with D perhaps TRBD1 (6 bases). This CDR3 is 12 amino acids long. The germline V gene encodes CDR1 SQVTM and CDR2 ANQGSEA. The V and J ends lost 0 bases and 8 bases respectively, with 11 bases between them. CDR3 loop: CSVEDPQGQQYF. CDR3 coding DNA: TGCAGCGTTGAAGATCCTCAGGGGCAGCAGTACTTC.

This clonotype was observed a handful of times. The gene calls are TRBV28 and TRBJ2-5; D is unclear. Germline CDR1 and CDR2: MDHEN and SYDVKM. V dropped 7 bases and J dropped 1 base, with 7 bases sitting between them. The CDR3 is 12 residues long. The CDR3 region has the DNA TGTGCCAGCACCGACCCCCAAGAGACCCAGTACTTC. Protein: CASTDPQETQYF.